This TCR beta chain was identified during a study of T cell responses to AZD1222 COVID-19 vaccine. Findings of the study overall: After the peak T cell response, and only then, were repertoires sampled.

Profiling relied on immunoSEQ multiplex PCR, and the TCRdb table lists in-frame clones only, not all of them. This table holds some 150,000 clones, around 83% found once. Comments on this clone: Its target is unknown.

The CDR3 contains 15 residues. Trimming cost V 7 bases and J 2 bases, with 17 bases left between them. Germline loops: CDR1 MNHEY, CDR2 SVGAGI. This TCR was sampled from an adult in good health. The chain combines TRBV6-5 with TRBJ1-2; D uncertain. Sequenced here: peripheral blood, sampled on day 0 of MenACWY control vaccination. The CDR3 bases are TGTGCCAGCATCCCCGGGCTGGGAGAGAACTATGGCTACACCTTC. Residues: CASIPGLGENYGYTF.